A single sample gave rise to the 19 T cell receptor beta chains below, sequenced in a study of blood T cell repertoires in COVID-19. Assay: immunoSEQ multiplex PCR; the TCRdb copy retains only in-frame clones and omits some. Among 380,000 or so clones, roughly 90% were seen once, and the ten largest hold more than 0.85%. The sequencing sample was made of PBMCs or T cells enriched from blood (not recorded which). The origin of the receptors is a woman aged 25 to 39 with acute COVID-19.

The rearrangement uses TRBV21-1 and TRBJ1-6. TRBV21-1 is described as a pseudogene. This CDR3 is built from 15 residues. The CDR3 is CASHGGGGQDSPLHF. CDR3 in DNA: TGTGCCAGCCACGGGGGTGGTGGCCAGGATTCACCCCTCCACTTT.

This chain uses TRBV19 with TRBJ1-5; D unclear. The CDR3 is 13 amino acids. Germline V gives CDR1 LNHDA, CDR2 SQIVND (reference sequence). Trimming shortened V by 3 bases and J by 3 bases, and 6 bases separated the two germline ends. The chain's CDR3 is CASSIDTNQPQHF. The CDR3 DNA follows: TGTGCCAGTAGTATTGACACCAATCAGCCCCAGCATTTT. Using reference TRBV19 and TRBJ1-5 for the parts outside the CDR3, the full variable domain is DGGITQSPKYLFRKEGQNVTLSCEQNLNHDAMYWYRQDPGQGLRLIYYSQIVNDFQKGDIAEGYSVSREKKESFPLTVTSAQKNPTAFYLCASSIDTNQPQHFGDGTRLSIL.

V and J are TRBV5-6 and TRBJ1-1; 8 bases match TRBD1. V lost 5 bases, J lost 5 bases, and 8 bases stayed unmatched. Looked up from germline, CDR1 is SGHDT and CDR2 is YYEEEE. This CDR3 comprises 14 residues. The CDR3 DNA reads TGTGCCAGCAGGACCAGGGGGCGCGGGACTGAAGCTTTCTTT. Protein sequence: CASRTRGRGTEAFF.

CDR3 sequence reads: CASMIQGFYGYTF. As DNA, the CDR3 is TGTGCCAGCATGATACAGGGCTTTTATGGCTACACCTTC. The chain recombines TRBV12-3 or TRBV12-4 with TRBJ1-2; the D gene is possibly TRBD1 (6 bases). This CDR3 spans 13 amino acids. V lost 7 bases, J lost 5 bases, and 14 bases lay in between.

V and J are TRBV5-1 and TRBJ1-4; D gene ambiguous. The CDR3 is 16 amino acids. The V gene's germline CDR1 is SGHRS and CDR2 YFSETQ. The V gene lost 0 bases and the J gene lost 0 bases, with 9 bases spanning the gap. The chain's CDR3 is CASSLAPQSTNEKLFF. For the CDR3, the DNA is TGCGCCAGCAGCTTGGCCCCGCAGTCAACTAATGAAAAACTGTTTTTT.

The rearrangement joins TRBV6-5 to TRBJ2-7; D gene unclear. The germline CDR1 and CDR2 sequences are MNHEY and SVGAGI. The CDR3 loop spans 12 amino acids. The V end was cut by 6 bases, the J end by 6 bases, with 12 bases between. The CDR3: CASRPGSGEQYF. CDR3 sequence (DNA): TGTGCCAGCAGACCCGGTTCCGGCGAGCAGTACTTC.

V and J are TRBV3-1 (or the pseudogene TRBV3-2) and TRBJ1-6; 7 nucleotides align to TRBD1. Trimming removed 0 bases from V and 8 bases from J; junction bases left unmatched: 10. Germline V gene data show CDR1 as LGHDT and CDR2 as YNNKEL (reference sequence). The CDR3 extends over 17 amino acids. DNA for the CDR3: TGTGCCAGCAGCCAAGATAAGAGGGGGCATGGTGATTCACCCCTCCACTTT. Protein: CASSQDKRGHGDSPLHF.

This chain connects TRBV10-2 to TRBJ2-5; 11 bases line up with TRBD2. CDR3 size: 15 residues. The ends lost 10 bases at V and 6 bases at J; junction bases unmatched: 13. Germline V gene sequence: CDR1 WSHSY, CDR2 SAAADI. The CDR3 sequence: CATAPLAGGRQTQYF. The CDR3 DNA reads TGCGCCACCGCACCCCTAGCGGGGGGACGCCAGACCCAGTACTTC.

CDR3 protein: CSVDSKGQGPYNEQFF. CDR3 in DNA: TGCAGCGTTGACTCCAAAGGACAGGGCCCCTACAATGAGCAGTTCTTC. The chain recombines TRBV29-1 with TRBJ2-1, with 8 positions matching TRBD1. J was trimmed by 2 bases and V by 3 bases; bases with no gene match: 9. The germline gives CDR1 SQVTM, CDR2 ANQGSEA. The CDR3 runs 16 residues.

The V and J genes are TRBV12-5 and TRBJ2-3; TRBD1 matches 7 bases. Germline CDR1 is LGHNT and CDR2 is FRNRAP. Trimming removed 4 bases from V and 8 bases from J; junction bases left unmatched: 15. There are 16 residues in the CDR3. CDR3 protein: CASGSTPGGTAVTQYF. CDR3 coding DNA: TGTGCTAGTGGTTCCACACCAGGGGGTACGGCGGTTACGCAGTATTTT. The variable domain in full, completed from reference TRBV12-5 and TRBJ2-3, reads DARVTQTPRHKVTEMGQEVTMRCQPILGHNTVFWYRQTMMQGLELLAYFRNRAPLDDSGMPKDRFSAEMPDATLATLKIQPSEPRDSAVYFCASGSTPGGTAVTQYFGPGTRLTVL.

The chain has TRBV30 and TRBJ1-3; 7 bases map to TRBD1. Germline trimming cut 5 bases from V and 0 bases from J; bases unmatched to any gene: 10. The germline V gene encodes CDR1 GTSNPN and CDR2 SVGIG (reference sequence). This CDR3 region has 16 residues. The CDR3 spells CAWDAGTASSGNTIYF. The CDR3 nucleotides are TGTGCCTGGGACGCCGGGACAGCGAGCTCTGGAAACACCATATATTTT. Based on the CDR3 plus reference TRBV30 and TRBJ1-3, the full variable domain is SQTIHQWPATLVQPVGSPLSLECTVEGTSNPNLYWYRQAAGRGLQLLFYSVGIGQISSEVPQNLSASRPQDRQFILSSKKLLLSDSGFYLCAWDAGTASSGNTIYFGEGSWLTVV.

This chain links TRBV4-1 with TRBJ2-3; TRBD2 agrees at 12 bases. V dropped 3 bases and J dropped 0; count of bases not matched to a gene: 4. CDR3 length: 17 amino acids. Germline values: CDR1 MGHRA, CDR2 YSYEKL. This CDR3 is CASSQDGLAGSTDTQYF. CDR3 bases: TGCGCCAGCAGCCAGGACGGACTAGCGGGGAGCACAGATACGCAGTATTTT.

The chain has TRBV27 and TRBJ2-3, with 8 bases that match TRBD1. This CDR3 contains 17 residues. Germline V gene lookup returns CDR1 MNHEY and CDR2 SMNVEV (reference sequence). The ends lost 1 base at V and 2 bases at J; junction bases unmatched: 8. The CDR3: CASSLLRGDRSTDTQYF. Written as DNA, the CDR3 is TGTGCCAGCAGTTTATTGAGGGGGGACAGGTCCACAGATACGCAGTATTTT.

The chain recombines TRBV7-2 with TRBJ2-1, with TRBD1 as a possible D gene (6 bases). This CDR3 comprises 12 residues. Trimming took 2 bases from V and 7 from J, leaving 6 bases between them. Germline CDR1 and CDR2: SGHTA and FQGNSA. CDR3 in DNA: TGTGCCAGCAGCTTACAGGGGAATGAGCAGTTCTTC. It codes for CASSLQGNEQFF.

The genes are TRBV2 and TRBJ2-3; D is possibly TRBD2 (5 bases). Trimming took 7 bases from V and 1 from J, leaving 12 bases between them. Looked up from germline, CDR1 is SNHLY and CDR2 is FYNNEI. The CDR3 is 14 residues long. The chain's CDR3 is CASIPGWGTDTQYF. The CDR3, as DNA: TGTGCCAGCATTCCGGGGTGGGGCACAGATACGCAGTATTTT.

The chain couples TRBV11-3 to TRBJ1-1; 9 nucleotides align to TRBD1. The V gene's germline CDR1 is SGHNT and CDR2 YENEEA. The length of the CDR3 is 17 residues. J was trimmed by 2 bases and V by 0 bases; bases with no gene match: 7. The CDR3 sequence: CASSLDYKDRGNTEAFF. The CDR3 DNA reads as TGTGCCAGCAGCTTAGATTATAAGGACAGGGGTAACACTGAAGCTTTCTTT.

V and J are TRBV7-3 and TRBJ1-1; 9 bases align to TRBD1. This CDR3 is built from 17 residues. Per germline, CDR1 SGHTA and CDR2 FQGTGA. The V gene end was trimmed by 2 bases and the J gene end by 7 bases; junction bases not matched to a gene: 14. CDR3 amino acids: CASSLSLTGTGNVEAFF. The DNA of the CDR3 is TGTGCCAGCAGCTTATCGCTAACAGGGACAGGGAATGTTGAAGCTTTCTTT. Using reference TRBV7-3 and TRBJ1-1 for the parts outside the CDR3, the full variable domain is GAGVSQTPSNKVTEKGKYVELRCDPISGHTALYWYRQSLGQGPEFLIYFQGTGAADDSGLPNDRFFAVRPEGSVSTLKIQRTERGDSAVYLCASSLSLTGTGNVEAFFGQGTRLTVV.

The J gene is TRBJ1-3, the V gene TRBV29-1; D ambiguous. This CDR3 is 12 amino acids long. Trimming pared 8 bases from V and 0 bases from J, leaving 8 bases between. CDR1 is SQVTM and CDR2 is ANQGSEA in the germline V gene. The CDR3 DNA reads as TGCAGCTATCTGAGCTCTGGAAACACCATATATTTT. This sequence encodes CSYLSSGNTIYF.

The table lists this clone with a count of one. The genes are TRBV5-1 and TRBJ1-1; 8 bases map to TRBD1. The CDR3 contains 15 residues. The V segment lost 5 bases and the J segment 2 bases; nucleotides outside the gene matches: 8. Germline lookup yields CDR1 SGHRS and CDR2 YFSETQ. CDR3 sequence (DNA): TGCGCCAGCAGTCTAACGACAGGGGTAAACACTGAAGCTTTCTTT. This encodes CASSLTTGVNTEAFF.